One TCR beta chain is described in this entry. The data derive from a study of cytomegalovirus exposure and HLA in healthy donors. The V segment lost 4 bases and the J segment 2 bases; nucleotides outside the gene matches: 3. This CDR3 has 16 amino acids. Germline loops: CDR1 MNHNS, CDR2 SASEGT. The PCR had 60 Vbeta and 13 Jbeta primers. Some clones are missing from TCRdb's copy, which holds only in-frame ones; the method was immunoSEQ multiplex PCR. The sample carries 180,000 or so clones, approximately 80% recorded once. Sequencing was done on a sample of PBMCs. This sequence was found in a young man in good health and CMV-seronegative. This sequence joins TRBV6-1 and TRBJ2-1; 12 positions agree with TRBD2. The DNA of the CDR3 is TGTGCCAGCAGTGTCTCTAGCGGGGGGGCCTACAATGAGCAGTTCTTC. Encoded protein: CASSVSSGGAYNEQFF.